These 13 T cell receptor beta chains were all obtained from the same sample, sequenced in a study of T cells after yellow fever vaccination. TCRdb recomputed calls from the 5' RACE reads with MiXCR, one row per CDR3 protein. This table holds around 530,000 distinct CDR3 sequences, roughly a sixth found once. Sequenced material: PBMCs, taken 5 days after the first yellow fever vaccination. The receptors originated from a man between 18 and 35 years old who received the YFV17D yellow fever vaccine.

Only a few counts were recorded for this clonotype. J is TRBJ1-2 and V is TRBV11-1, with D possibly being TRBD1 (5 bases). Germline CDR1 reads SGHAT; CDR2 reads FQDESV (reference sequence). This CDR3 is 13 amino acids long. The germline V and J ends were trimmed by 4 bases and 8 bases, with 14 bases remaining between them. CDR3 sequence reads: CASSSPGGNGYTF. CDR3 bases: TGTGCCAGCAGCTCCCCCGGGGGGAACGGCTACACCTTC.

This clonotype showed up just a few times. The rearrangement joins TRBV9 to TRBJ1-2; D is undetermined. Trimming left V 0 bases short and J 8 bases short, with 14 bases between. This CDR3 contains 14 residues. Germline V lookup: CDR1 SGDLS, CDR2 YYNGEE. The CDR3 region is CASSVGRQLQGYTF. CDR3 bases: TGTGCCAGCAGCGTAGGTCGCCAGCTTCAAGGCTACACCTTC.

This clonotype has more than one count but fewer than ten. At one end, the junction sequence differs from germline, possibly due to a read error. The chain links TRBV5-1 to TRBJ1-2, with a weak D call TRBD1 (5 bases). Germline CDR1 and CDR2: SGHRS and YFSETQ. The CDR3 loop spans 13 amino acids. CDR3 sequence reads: CASSLGVDYGYTF. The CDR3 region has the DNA TGTGCCAGCAGTTTGGGGGTAGACTATGGCTACACCTTC.

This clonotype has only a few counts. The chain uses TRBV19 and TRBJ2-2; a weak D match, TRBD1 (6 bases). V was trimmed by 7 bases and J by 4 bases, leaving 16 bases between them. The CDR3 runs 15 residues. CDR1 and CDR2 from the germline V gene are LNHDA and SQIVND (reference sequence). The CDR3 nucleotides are TGTGCCAGTACGTCCATCGGGACACCCACCGGGGAGCTGTTTTTT. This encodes CASTSIGTPTGELFF.

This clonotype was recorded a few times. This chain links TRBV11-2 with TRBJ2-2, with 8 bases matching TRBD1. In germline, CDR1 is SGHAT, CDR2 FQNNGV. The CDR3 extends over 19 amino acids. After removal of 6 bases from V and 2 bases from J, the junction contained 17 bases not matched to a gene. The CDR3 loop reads CASSKPGTGSPANTGELFF. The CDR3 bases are TGTGCCAGCAGTAAACCCGGGACAGGATCGCCCGCTAACACCGGGGAGCTGTTTTTT.

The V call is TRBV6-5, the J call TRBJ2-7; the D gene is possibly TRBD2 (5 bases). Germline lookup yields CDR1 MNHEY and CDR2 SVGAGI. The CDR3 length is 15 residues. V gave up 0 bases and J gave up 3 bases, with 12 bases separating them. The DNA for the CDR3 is TGTGCCAGCAGTTACTCGGCGGGCCTCCTCTACGAGCAGTACGTC. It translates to CASSYSAGLLYEQYV.

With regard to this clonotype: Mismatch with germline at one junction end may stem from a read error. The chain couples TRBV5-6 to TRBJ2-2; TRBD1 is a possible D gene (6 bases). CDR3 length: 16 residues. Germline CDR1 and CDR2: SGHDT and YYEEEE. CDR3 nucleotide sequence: TGTGCCAGCAGCTTGGCCAGGACAGCGAATACCGGGGAGCTGTTTTTT. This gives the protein CASSLARTANTGELFF. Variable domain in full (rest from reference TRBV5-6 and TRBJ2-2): DAGVTQSPTHLIKTRGQQVTLRCSPKSGHDTVSWYQQALGQGPQFIFQYYEEEERQRGNFPDRFSGHQFPNYSSELNVNALLLGDSALYLCASSLARTANTGELFFGEGSRLTVL.

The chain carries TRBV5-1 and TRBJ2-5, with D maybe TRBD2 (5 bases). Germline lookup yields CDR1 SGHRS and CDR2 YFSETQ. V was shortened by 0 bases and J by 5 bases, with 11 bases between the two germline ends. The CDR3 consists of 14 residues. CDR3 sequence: CASSLEPGFETQYF. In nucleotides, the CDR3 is TGCGCCAGCAGCTTGGAACCGGGATTCGAGACCCAGTACTTC.

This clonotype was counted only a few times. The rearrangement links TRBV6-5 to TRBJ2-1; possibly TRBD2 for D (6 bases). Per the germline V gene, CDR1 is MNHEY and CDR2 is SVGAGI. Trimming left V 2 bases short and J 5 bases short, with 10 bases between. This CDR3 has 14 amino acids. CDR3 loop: CASSYLRGNNEQFF. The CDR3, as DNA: TGTGCCAGCAGTTACCTCCGCGGGAACAATGAGCAGTTCTTC.

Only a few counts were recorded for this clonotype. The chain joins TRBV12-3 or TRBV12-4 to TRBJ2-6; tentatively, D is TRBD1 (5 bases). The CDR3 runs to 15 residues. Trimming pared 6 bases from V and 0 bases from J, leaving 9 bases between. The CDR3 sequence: CASRTASSGANVLTF. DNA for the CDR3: TGTGCCAGCAGGACAGCTAGCTCTGGGGCCAACGTCCTGACTTTC.

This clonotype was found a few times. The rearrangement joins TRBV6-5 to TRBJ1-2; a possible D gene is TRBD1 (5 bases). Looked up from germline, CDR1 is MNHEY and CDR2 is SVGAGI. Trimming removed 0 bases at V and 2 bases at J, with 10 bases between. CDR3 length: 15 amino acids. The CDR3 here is CASSYSQGANYGYTF. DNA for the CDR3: TGTGCCAGCAGTTACTCTCAGGGAGCGAACTATGGCTACACCTTC.

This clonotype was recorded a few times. CDR3 coding DNA: TGTGCCAGCACTTGGGACAGCCTAGAGCAGTACTTC. Translated, it gives CASTWDSLEQYF. This rearrangement joins TRBV2 to TRBJ2-7; 7 nucleotides align to TRBD1. V shed 7 bases, J shed 7 bases, and the junction held 7 bases outside the gene matches. The CDR3 is made up of 12 amino acids. CDR1 is SNHLY, CDR2 FYNNEI, per germline.

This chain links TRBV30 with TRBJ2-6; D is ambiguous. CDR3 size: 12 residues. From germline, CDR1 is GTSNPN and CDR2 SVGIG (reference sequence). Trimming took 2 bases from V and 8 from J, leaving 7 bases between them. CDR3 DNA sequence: TGTGCCTGGAGTACCCCTCCCAACGTCCTGACTTTC. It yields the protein CAWSTPPNVLTF.